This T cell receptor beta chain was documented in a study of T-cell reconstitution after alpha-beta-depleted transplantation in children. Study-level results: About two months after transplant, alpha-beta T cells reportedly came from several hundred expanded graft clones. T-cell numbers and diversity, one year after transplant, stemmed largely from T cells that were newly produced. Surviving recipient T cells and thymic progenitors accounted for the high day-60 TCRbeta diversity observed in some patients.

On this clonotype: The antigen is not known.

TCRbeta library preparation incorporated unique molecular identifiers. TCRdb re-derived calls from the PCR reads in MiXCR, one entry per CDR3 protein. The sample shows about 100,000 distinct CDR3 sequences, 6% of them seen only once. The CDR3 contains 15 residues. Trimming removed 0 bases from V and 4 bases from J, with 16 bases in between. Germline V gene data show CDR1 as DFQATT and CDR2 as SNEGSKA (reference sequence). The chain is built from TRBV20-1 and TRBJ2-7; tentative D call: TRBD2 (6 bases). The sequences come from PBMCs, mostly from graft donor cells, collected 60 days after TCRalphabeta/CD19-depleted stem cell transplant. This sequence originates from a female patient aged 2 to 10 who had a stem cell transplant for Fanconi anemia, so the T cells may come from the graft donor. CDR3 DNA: TGCAGTGCTAGAGACCGAGGTCGGGGGAGTTACGAGCAGTACTTC. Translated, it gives CSARDRGRGSYEQYF.